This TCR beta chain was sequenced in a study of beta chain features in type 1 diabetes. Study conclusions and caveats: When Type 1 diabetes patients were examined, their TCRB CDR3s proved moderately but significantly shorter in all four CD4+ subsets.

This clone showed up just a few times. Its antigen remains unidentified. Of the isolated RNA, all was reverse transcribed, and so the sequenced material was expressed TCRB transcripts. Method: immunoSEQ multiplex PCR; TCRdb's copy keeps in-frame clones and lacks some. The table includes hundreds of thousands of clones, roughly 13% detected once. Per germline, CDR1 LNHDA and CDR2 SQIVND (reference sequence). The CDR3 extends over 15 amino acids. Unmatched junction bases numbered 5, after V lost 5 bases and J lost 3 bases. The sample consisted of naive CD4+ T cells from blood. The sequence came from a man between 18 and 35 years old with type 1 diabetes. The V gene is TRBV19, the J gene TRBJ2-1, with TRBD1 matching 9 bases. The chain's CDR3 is CASSWDRDFYNEQFF. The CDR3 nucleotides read TGTGCCAGTAGTTGGGACAGGGACTTCTACAATGAGCAGTTCTTC.